One sample yielded the 27 T cell receptor beta chains listed below, sequenced in a study of T cells in Graves' hyperthyroidism and ophthalmopathy. The CDR3 regions of TCR beta were amplified from RNA transcripts. A set of HTBI primers served as the primers for a first-round RT-PCR of the TCR CDR3. Each CDR3 protein is one row after TCRdb ran MiXCR on the multiplex PCR reads. The table lists hundreds of thousands of distinct CDR3 sequences, 30% to 40% of them singletons. Sequencing used blood. The receptors derive from a woman between 40 and 55 years old with Graves' hyperthyroidism.

This sequence joins TRBV6-6 and TRBJ2-7, with 9 nucleotides matching TRBD1. The CDR3 is made up of 15 amino acids. The V and J ends lost 5 bases and 1 base, in that order; junction bases with no gene match: 6. Germline CDR1 and CDR2: MNHNY and SVGAGI (reference sequence). CDR3 DNA: TGTGCCAGCAGTGGCTCGGGACAGGGTTCCTACGAGCAGTACTTC. It codes for CASSGSGQGSYEQYF.

This clonotype has just a few counts. The J gene is TRBJ1-1, the V gene TRBV3-1; the D is unclear. Deletions cut 0 bases from V and 11 bases from J, with 10 bases between. The germline gives CDR1 LGHDT, CDR2 YNNKEL (reference sequence). CDR3 length equals 12 residues. CDR3: CASSQDASGAFF. CDR3 DNA: TGTGCCAGCAGCCAAGACGCGTCCGGGGCTTTCTTT.

The chain combines TRBV10-3 with TRBJ2-1, with D hard to call. The ends were cut back, 6 bases at V and 5 bases at J, with 8 bases in the middle. The CDR3 consists of 12 residues. Looked up from germline, CDR1 is ENHRY and CDR2 is SYGVKD. In nucleotides, the CDR3 is TGTGCCATCAGCGAAGTGAACAATGAGCAGTTCTTC. It specifies CAISEVNNEQFF.

This clonotype appeared many times. The rearrangement joins TRBV10-3 to TRBJ1-6; no definite D call. V lost 7 bases and J lost 12, with 19 bases in between. The CDR3 runs 14 residues. Per the germline V gene, CDR1 is ENHRY and CDR2 is SYGVKD. Written as DNA, the CDR3 is TGTGCCATCACCGACGGACGGCCTAACCTACCCCTCCACTTT. Its translation: CAITDGRPNLPLHF.

Concerning this clonotype: Being one base from a much bigger clone, this may be a read error. The missing conserved phenylalanine or tryptophan at the end of this CDR3 makes a read error likely. This sequence joins TRBV10-3 and TRBJ1-1; a possible D gene is TRBD1 (5 bases). Germline V gene lookup returns CDR1 ENHRY and CDR2 SYGVKD. Trimming took 3 bases from V and 3 from J, leaving 11 bases between them. The CDR3 is made up of 14 amino acids. CDR3 residues: CAISELGQYTEAFS. The CDR3 DNA reads TGTGCCATCAGTGAATTGGGGCAGTACACTGAAGCTTTCTCT.

The chain combines TRBV6-1 with TRBJ1-5; D is perhaps TRBD1 (6 bases). Germline V gene data show CDR1 as MNHNS and CDR2 as SASEGT. The CDR3 runs 15 residues. Trimming removed 5 bases from V and 8 bases from J, with 19 bases in between. The DNA for the CDR3 is TGTGCCAGCAGTTACAATGATGGACAGCGGGAGCCCCAGCATTTT. This encodes CASSYNDGQREPQHF.

J is TRBJ2-2 and V is TRBV11-2; the match to TRBD2 covers 10 bases. The trim removed 3 bases at V and 6 bases at J, leaving 10 bases unmatched. The CDR3 covers 17 residues. Per germline, CDR1 SGHAT and CDR2 FQNNGV. The CDR3 is CASSLVRLAGGAGELFF. The CDR3 DNA sequence: TGTGCCAGCAGCTTGGTCAGATTAGCGGGAGGTGCCGGGGAGCTGTTTTTT.

Remarks on this clonotype: This clone may be a read error of a much larger clone one base away. The chain is built from TRBV19 and TRBJ1-5, with D hard to call. V was shortened by 8 bases and J by 5 bases, with 13 bases between the two germline ends. The length of the CDR3 is 13 residues. Germline V lookup: CDR1 LNHDA, CDR2 SQIVND (reference sequence). The CDR3: CASGEQPYQPQHF. The CDR3 coding sequence is TGTGCCAGTGGGGAACAGCCCTATCAGCCCCAGCATTTT.

This clonotype was recorded many times. The rearrangement joins TRBV7-3 to TRBJ2-2; D unresolved. V was cut by 5 bases and J by 7 bases, with 8 bases left in between. From germline, CDR1 is SGHTA and CDR2 FQGTGA. The CDR3 contains 12 residues. This CDR3 reads CASSTSGGELFF. The DNA for the CDR3 is TGTGCCAGCAGCACTTCGGGCGGGGAGCTGTTTTTT.

Concerning this clonotype itself: One end of the junction varies from germline; a read error may be responsible. The chain carries TRBV5-1 and TRBJ2-2; perhaps TRBD2 as D (5 bases). The CDR3 runs 14 residues. Germline values: CDR1 SGHRS, CDR2 YFSETQ. Here the CDR3 reads CASSLVGGTGELLF. The CDR3 coding sequence is TGCGCCAGCAGCTTGGTTGGAGGCACCGGGGAGCTGCTTTTT.

The chain couples TRBV20-1 to TRBJ1-2, with 9 bases fitting TRBD1. There are 12 residues in the CDR3. The germline V gene has CDR1 DFQATT and CDR2 SNEGSKA (reference sequence). The ends lost 6 bases at V and 4 bases at J; junction bases unmatched: 3. Here the CDR3 reads CSAATGGYGYTF. The CDR3 DNA reads TGCAGTGCGGCGACAGGGGGCTATGGCTACACCTTC.

This clonotype was observed at least ten times. This sequence joins TRBV29-1 and TRBJ1-2, with 7 positions matching TRBD1. The CDR3 contains 13 residues. With V trimmed by 3 bases and J by 4 bases, 5 bases remained unmatched. Looked up from germline, CDR1 is SQVTM and CDR2 is ANQGSEA. For the CDR3, the DNA is TGCAGCGTTGAGGGCAGGGGGGGCTATGGCTACACCTTC. It translates to CSVEGRGGYGYTF.

This clonotype has a single count. This is likely a read error, given that the CDR3 carries no conserved phenylalanine or tryptophan at its end. This chain uses TRBV10-1 with TRBJ2-7; possibly TRBD1 or TRBD2 for D (5 bases each). The CDR3 totals 14 residues. Germline V lookup: CDR1 WNHNN, CDR2 SYGVQD (reference sequence). V gave up 5 bases and J gave up 2 bases, with 13 bases separating them. The DNA of the CDR3 is TGCGCCAGCAGTTCCGGGACGCCTGCCTACGAGCAGTACCTC. Encoded protein: CASSSGTPAYEQYL.

This chain uses TRBV7-9 with TRBJ2-2; 8 bases are shared with TRBD2. This CDR3 region has 16 residues. The V segment lost 5 bases and the J segment 5 bases; nucleotides outside the gene matches: 10. Germline CDR1 is SEHNR and CDR2 is FQNEAQ (reference sequence). DNA for the CDR3: TGTGCCAGCAGCCCATTCACGGGAGGGCGGACCGGGGAGCTGTTTTTT. This codes for CASSPFTGGRTGELFF. Filled out from reference TRBV7-9 and TRBJ2-2, the complete variable domain reads DTGVSQNPRHKITKRGQNVTFRCDPISEHNRLYWYRQTLGQGPEFLTYFQNEAQLEKSRLLSDRFSAERPKGSFSTLEIQRTEQGDSAMYLCASSPFTGGRTGELFFGEGSRLTVL.

In regard to this clonotype: A much larger clone differs from this one at a single base, so this may be a read error. The chain is built from TRBV29-1 and TRBJ2-7; 9 nucleotides agree with TRBD1. Looked up from germline, CDR1 is SQVTM and CDR2 is ANQGSEA. V shed 3 bases and J 3 bases; nucleotides not matched to a gene: 15. The CDR3 totals 17 residues. The DNA of the CDR3 is TGCAGCGTTGACGGGGGGCTTCCCGGGACAGGGTTCTACGAGCAGTACTTC. Protein product: CSVDGGLPGTGFYEQYF.

CDR3 amino acids: CASSFDRGQSEQYF. The CDR3, as DNA: TGTGCCAGCAGCTTCGACAGGGGGCAAAGCGAGCAGTACTTC. This chain joins TRBV7-2 and TRBJ2-7; 10 positions match TRBD1. The CDR3 consists of 14 residues. The trim removed 3 bases at V and 6 bases at J, leaving 5 bases unmatched. The V gene's germline CDR1 is SGHTA and CDR2 FQGNSA.

This clonotype was detected a few times. This chain uses TRBV20-1 with TRBJ2-7; 15 bases are shared with TRBD2. The CDR3 extends over 18 amino acids. The V gene end was trimmed by 2 bases and the J gene end by 7 bases; junction bases not matched to a gene: 15. CDR1 is DFQATT and CDR2 is SNEGSKA in the germline V gene (reference sequence). In DNA form, the CDR3 reads TGCAGTGCTAGAAGGACTAGCGGGAGGGCCATACGTGTGAGGGAGCAGTACTTC. Its protein product is CSARRTSGRAIRVREQYF.

The genes are TRBV5-6 and TRBJ1-1; TRBD1 aligns across 9 bases. CDR1 is SGHDT and CDR2 is YYEEEE in the germline V gene. V gave up 4 bases and J gave up 0 bases; unmatched junction bases: 7. The CDR3 runs 16 residues. CDR3 DNA: TGTGCCAGCAGCCCTATCACAGGGGGCATGAACACTGAAGCTTTCTTT. Amino acids: CASSPITGGMNTEAFF.

This chain joins TRBV20-1 and TRBJ1-5, with a weak D call TRBD1 (6 bases). The CDR3 is made up of 16 amino acids. V lost 0 bases and J 4 bases, leaving 16 bases between the germline ends. The germline V gene encodes CDR1 DFQATT and CDR2 SNEGSKA (reference sequence). CDR3 sequence reads: CSARDPPGAANQPQHF. CDR3 nucleotide sequence: TGCAGTGCTAGAGATCCCCCAGGGGCTGCTAATCAGCCCCAGCATTTT.

The V call is TRBV28, the J call TRBJ1-2; 7 bases line up with TRBD1. The germline V gene has CDR1 MDHEN and CDR2 SYDVKM. There are 16 residues in the CDR3. The junction had 10 bases not matched to a gene; V was cut back by 5 bases and J by 1 base. CDR3 amino acids: CASSPFKTGFNYGYTF. CDR3 nucleotides: TGTGCCAGCAGTCCGTTCAAGACAGGGTTTAACTATGGCTACACCTTC.

Remarks on this clonotype: A much larger clone lies one base from this, so it may be a read error. The genes are TRBV20-1 and TRBJ2-5; 11 bases match TRBD2. CDR3 size: 15 residues. Germline values: CDR1 DFQATT, CDR2 SNEGSKA (reference sequence). CDR3 region: CGARVPSGGTGTQYF. The CDR3 nucleotides are TGCGGTGCTAGAGTTCCTAGCGGGGGGACTGGGACCCAGTACTTC.

The V gene is TRBV2, the J gene TRBJ1-2, with D possibly being TRBD1 (5 bases). The CDR3 consists of 13 residues. CDR1 and CDR2 (germline): SNHLY, FYNNEI. Trimming left V 8 bases short and J 0 bases short, with 10 bases between. CDR3 protein: CASGLGANYGYTF. CDR3 bases: TGTGCCAGCGGGTTAGGGGCTAACTATGGCTACACCTTC.

Turning to this clonotype: The germline gene is not matched at one end of the junction; a read error may be the cause. This chain connects TRBV20-1 to TRBJ1-4; D is possibly TRBD1 (5 bases). Germline V gene lookup returns CDR1 DFQATT and CDR2 SNEGSKA (reference sequence). This CDR3 is built from 13 residues. The CDR3, as DNA: TGCAGTGCTAGAGCCGGGACCCACGAAAAACTGCTTTTT. Protein: CSARAGTHEKLLF.

This clonotype was seen repeatedly, ten times or more. CDR3 DNA: TGTGCCAGCAGCCCGACCGACAGGGGGCAGGGAGAGCAGTACTTC. This gives the protein CASSPTDRGQGEQYF. The chain employs TRBV7-9 and TRBJ2-7; TRBD1 agrees at 10 bases. Germline CDR1 and CDR2: SEHNR and FQNEAQ (reference sequence). Germline trimming cut 5 bases from V and 7 bases from J; bases unmatched to any gene: 11. The CDR3 has 15 amino acids.

This clonotype was detected only a few times. The gene calls are TRBV4-1 and TRBJ1-5; D may be TRBD1 (5 bases). This CDR3 region has 16 residues. CDR1 and CDR2 from the germline V gene are MGHRA and YSYEKL. Trimming cost V 3 bases and J 4 bases, with 16 bases left between them. DNA of the CDR3: TGCGCCAGCAGCCAGGGTATAGGGACGGGAAATCAGCCCCAGCATTTT. Translated: CASSQGIGTGNQPQHF.

In its sample, this clonotype was seen a few times. A junction end diverges from the germline sequence, so it may reflect a read error. This chain connects TRBV7-8 to TRBJ2-7, with 8 bases aligning to TRBD2. The germline V gene encodes CDR1 SGHVS and CDR2 FQNEAQ. This CDR3 is 15 amino acids long. CDR3 DNA: TGCGCCAGCAGCCGGTCGGGGGGGGCTGTCAACGAGCAGTACTTC. Translating it yields CASSRSGGAVNEQYF.

Points on this clonotype: At one boundary the junction diverges from the germline segment, which might be a read error. The CDR3 reads CATQRKGYERYF. DNA of the CDR3: TGTGCCACTCAAAGGAAGGGCTACGAGCGGTACTTC. This sequence joins TRBV27 and TRBJ2-7; D uncertain. The CDR3 is 12 residues long. Per germline, CDR1 MNHEY and CDR2 SMNVEV (reference sequence).